This TCR beta chain stems from a study of identical twins. Unmatched junction bases numbered 11, after V lost 2 bases and J lost 7 bases. CDR1 SGHTS and CDR2 YDEGEE come from the germline V gene. The CDR3 consists of 16 residues. TCRdb called the 5' RACE reads again in MiXCR, with one record for every CDR3 protein. The sample contains some 690,000 distinct CDR3 sequences, 21% of which appear only once. This sample also belongs to another study, concerning T cells expressing NK-cell markers. This second study notes: Alpha-beta TCR T cells were the sole sorting target in several experiments, owing to an anti-gamma-delta TCR antibody.

V usage is TRBV5-8 and J usage is TRBJ2-1; 8 positions match TRBD2. Sequencing was carried out using PBMCs. The TCR comes from a woman between 18 and 29 years old in good health. This CDR3 is CASSFVAGPEFNEQFF. The CDR3 bases are TGTGCCAGCAGCTTTGTAGCGGGGCCGGAGTTTAATGAGCAGTTCTTC.